This TCR beta chain is drawn from a study of OX40 agonist ivuxolimab in advanced cancers. Study information: Past anti-PD-1, anti-PD-L1 or anti-CTLA-4 therapy was accepted, and roughly 37% had received some.

Worth noting for this clone: The antigen is undetermined.

TCRdb's copy holds only in-frame clones and misses some; the assay was immunoSEQ multiplex PCR. The sample holds over 50,000 clones, about 91% seen once. Study findings and constraints: Specificity for antigen went undetermined in the expanded peripheral T cells.

The clonotype originates from an adult with an advanced solid tumor such as melanoma, head and neck, liver or kidney cancer. Sequenced here: CD4+ or CD8+ T cells sorted from blood, sampled in a trial of the OX40 agonist ivuxolimab.

CDR3 loop: CASSLVLGAKSGANVLTF. In nucleotides, the CDR3 is TGTGCCAGCAGCTTAGTTCTAGGGGCGAAGTCTGGGGCCAACGTCCTGACTTTC. The gene calls are TRBV7-2 and TRBJ2-6, with D perhaps matching TRBD1 (5 bases). This CDR3 contains 18 residues. CDR1 SGHTA and CDR2 FQGNSA come from the germline V gene. Trimming stripped 1 base from V and 1 base from J, with 14 bases between.